This T cell receptor (beta chain) was retrieved from a study of blood T cell repertoires in COVID-19. Whole-study context: The origin of the acute and convalescent COVID-19 samples was the United States, Italy and Spain.

Seattle participants joined during active infection and were tracked over time. The authors' processing: Reference gene primer amplification in the assay estimated nucleated cell counts. TCRdb keeps only in-frame clones here, not all; method: immunoSEQ multiplex PCR. For V, J and clone size, that table is used; D and trimming come from the DNA. The table has approximately 300,000 clones, 90% seen once; the top ten hold roughly 6.8%. Germline-derived CDR1 and CDR2 are MNHEY and SMNVEV (reference sequence). The length of the CDR3 is 14 residues. V was pared by 0 bases and J by 13 bases, with 15 bases between.

This receptor was taken from a woman aged 25 to 39 with COVID-19, enrolled during active disease. The sample taken for sequencing was peripheral blood. The chain employs TRBV27 and TRBJ1-4; perhaps TRBD1 as D (6 bases). Here the CDR3 DNA reads TGTGCCAGCAGTTTATCCTACGGACAGAGGATACTGTTTTTT. Translating it yields CASSLSYGQRILFF.